The source of this T cell receptor beta chain is a study of technical replicates of blood from a handful of donors. Germline V gene lookup returns CDR1 MDHEN and CDR2 SYDVKM. The CDR3 has 15 residues. V lost 5 bases to trimming and J lost 2 bases, with 15 bases between them. The table came from immunoSEQ multiplex PCR; TCRdb's copy has only in-frame clones and leaves some out. Of around 79,000 clones listed, 94% are singletons. The chain has TRBV28 and TRBJ2-5, with D maybe TRBD1 (6 bases). The sample was T cells isolated from PBMCs. The sequence was collected from a human donor in good health. CDR3 sequence: CASSSAGTQQETQYF. The CDR3 DNA is TGTGCCAGCAGTAGCGCCGGGACACAACAAGAGACCCAGTACTTC.